This TCR beta chain was sequenced during a study of blood T cell repertoires in COVID-19. This table comes from immunoSEQ multiplex PCR, and its TCRdb copy is limited to in-frame clones, with some not included. The sample has 150,000 to 200,000 clones; about 84% are singletons. Everyone who took part was 18 to 89 years old, and they came from about two dozen US areas. Each participant's cohort was designated according to participant-reported clinical history. Two negative PCRs, clearance, or symptom resolution characterized the recovered Cohort 3 donors. Material for sequencing was PBMCs or T cells enriched from blood (not recorded which). The TCR was taken from a man between 50 and 59 years old who had recovered from COVID-19.

The CDR3 DNA sequence: TGTGCCAGCAGCCCCCGACAGGGGGCACTGAACACTGAAGCTTTCTTT. As protein: CASSPRQGALNTEAFF. The V and J genes are TRBV13 and TRBJ1-1; 10 bases align to TRBD1. Trimming removed 5 bases from V and 0 bases from J; junction bases left unmatched: 6. There are 16 residues in the CDR3. Looked up from germline, CDR1 is PRHDT and CDR2 is FYEKMQ (reference sequence).